The clone carrying this T cell receptor beta chain has just a few counts. Its antigen is unknown. Constant-region reverse primers amplified full-length variable regions, followed by semi-nested Nested Universal Primer A PCR. TCRdb re-called the 5' RACE reads through MiXCR, storing one row per CDR3 protein. The repertoire consists of several thousand distinct CDR3 sequences, with roughly 60% occurring once and the leading ten covering 6% to 7%. With 7 bases removed from V and 1 base from J, the gap between germline ends came to 13 bases. The length of the CDR3 is 14 residues. Study findings and constraints: Tumor memory CD4+ T cell TCR gene usage was found to cluster with blood and lymph node memory CD4+ cells and with lymph node naive CD4+ cells.

Memory CD4+ T cells were sorted as CD4+CD45RO+CD25- cells. The origin of this receptor is a female donor with breast cancer. The chain recombines TRBV12-3 or TRBV12-4 with TRBJ1-1; possible D gene TRBD1, 6 bases. Material for sequencing was tumor-infiltrating memory CD4+ T cells sorted from the breast tumor. Described subset: memory CD4+ T cells, CD4+CD45RO+CD25-. CDR3 region: CASTTEGENTEAFF. The DNA of the CDR3 is TGTGCCAGCACTACAGAGGGGGAGAACACTGAAGCTTTCTTT.